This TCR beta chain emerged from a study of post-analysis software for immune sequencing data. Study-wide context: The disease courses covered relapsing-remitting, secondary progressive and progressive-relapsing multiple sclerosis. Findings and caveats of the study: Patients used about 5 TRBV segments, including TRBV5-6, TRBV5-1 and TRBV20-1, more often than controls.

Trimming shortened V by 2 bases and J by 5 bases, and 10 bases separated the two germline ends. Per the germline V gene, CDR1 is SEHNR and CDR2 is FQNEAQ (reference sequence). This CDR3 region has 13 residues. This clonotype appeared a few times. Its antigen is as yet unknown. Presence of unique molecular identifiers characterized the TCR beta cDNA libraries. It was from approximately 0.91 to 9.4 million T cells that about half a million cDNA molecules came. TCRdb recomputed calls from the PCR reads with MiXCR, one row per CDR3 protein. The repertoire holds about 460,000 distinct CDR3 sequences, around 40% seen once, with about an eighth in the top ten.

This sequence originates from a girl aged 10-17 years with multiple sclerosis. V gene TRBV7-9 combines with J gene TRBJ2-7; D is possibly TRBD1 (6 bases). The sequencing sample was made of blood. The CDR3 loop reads CASSLLQGDEQYF. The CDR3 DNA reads TGTGCCAGCAGCTTACTACAGGGAGACGAGCAGTACTTC. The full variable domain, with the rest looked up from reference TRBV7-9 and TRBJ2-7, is DTGVSQNPRHKITKRGQNVTFRCDPISEHNRLYWYRQTLGQGPEFLTYFQNEAQLEKSRLLSDRFSAERPKGSFSTLEIQRTEQGDSAMYLCASSLLQGDEQYFGPGTRLTVT.